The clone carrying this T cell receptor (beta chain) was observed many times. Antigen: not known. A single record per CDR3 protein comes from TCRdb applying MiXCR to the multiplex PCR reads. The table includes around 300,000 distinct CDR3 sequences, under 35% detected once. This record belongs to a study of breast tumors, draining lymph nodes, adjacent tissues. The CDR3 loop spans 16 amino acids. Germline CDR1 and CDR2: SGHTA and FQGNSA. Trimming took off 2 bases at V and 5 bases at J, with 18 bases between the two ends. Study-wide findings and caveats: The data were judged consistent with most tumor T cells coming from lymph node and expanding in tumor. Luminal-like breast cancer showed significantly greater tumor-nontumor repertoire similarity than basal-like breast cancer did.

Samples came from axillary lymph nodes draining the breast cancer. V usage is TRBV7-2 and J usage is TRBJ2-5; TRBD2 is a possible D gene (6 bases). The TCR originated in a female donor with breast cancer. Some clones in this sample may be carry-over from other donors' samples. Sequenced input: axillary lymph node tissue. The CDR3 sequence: CASSLSSGVGSETQYF. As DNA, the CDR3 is TGTGCCAGCAGCTTAAGTTCGGGAGTTGGAAGTGAGACCCAGTACTTC.